This T cell receptor beta chain was sequenced in a study of CD8+ T cells in alopecia areata. RNA, once extracted, was reverse transcribed into cDNA for use as the sequencing template. Assay used: immunoSEQ multiplex PCR; TCRdb lists only in-frame clones, some missing. This repertoire shows around 140,000 clones, approximately 48% found once; its top ten account for about 17%. With V trimmed by 1 base and J by 1 base, 6 bases remained unmatched. Per germline, CDR1 MGHRA and CDR2 YSYEKL. The CDR3 spans 16 residues. This sequence was found in a human donor with alopecia areata. The sample here was CD8+ T cells sorted from blood, taken at week 0. V usage is TRBV4-1 and J usage is TRBJ1-1; 7 bases agree with TRBD1. CDR3: CASSQVPRTGNTEAFF. DNA of the CDR3: TGCGCCAGCAGCCAAGTTCCCCGGACAGGGAACACTGAAGCTTTCTTT.